Detailed here is one T cell receptor (beta chain). Its antigen remains unidentified. This sample was taken from a study of cytomegalovirus exposure and HLA in healthy donors. Study conclusions and caveats: Rare sequences made up most TCRs, while some public TCRs were found in many donors. Later, an analysis showed that TCR beta chains associated with HLA were more clonally expanded than others that were equally common. Most of the CMV-associated TCR beta chains (in a later analysis) appeared to be HLA-restricted. Later analysis placed DRB1 highest and HLA-C lowest in TCR association rates, which differed by HLA locus.

PCR was performed using 60 Vbeta and 13 Jbeta primers. Assay used: immunoSEQ multiplex PCR; TCRdb lists only in-frame clones, some missing. The table lists some 200,000 clones, about four fifths of them singletons. CDR3 length: 16 amino acids. Trimming cost V 6 bases and J 2 bases; bases outside gene matches: 10. Germline loops: CDR1 MDHEN, CDR2 SYDVKM. The sample consisted of PBMCs. The J gene is TRBJ2-7, the V gene TRBV28; TRBD2 agrees at 10 bases. The sequence was collected from a female donor in good health and CMV-seronegative. The CDR3 here is CASRHPLAGVTYEQYF. The CDR3 nucleotides read TGTGCCAGCAGGCATCCTCTAGCGGGAGTCACCTACGAGCAGTACTTC.